The next 6 T cell receptor beta chains were all read from a single sample in a study of blood T cells in healthy people across ages. Primers used in a second PCR of about 6 to 12 cycles were a sample-barcoded 5' primer and a J-beta primer mix. TCRdb fed the 5' RACE reads into MiXCR, producing one record per CDR3 protein. The profile shows roughly 1.5 million distinct CDR3 sequences, around 40% of them singletons. Source material: blood. Receptors were obtained from a woman between 18 and 29 years old in good health.

The rearrangement uses TRBV7-9 and TRBJ2-1; no definite D call. CDR1 and CDR2 (germline): SEHNR, FQNEAQ (reference sequence). V was cut by 5 bases and J by 0 bases, with 14 bases left in between. This CDR3 comprises 16 residues. CDR3 region: CASSKRSTSSYNEQFF. The CDR3 DNA sequence: TGTGCCAGCAGCAAACGGTCGACAAGCTCCTACAATGAGCAGTTCTTC.

This rearrangement joins TRBV20-1 to TRBJ1-2, with 8 bases that match TRBD1. Per the germline V gene, CDR1 is DFQATT and CDR2 is SNEGSKA (reference sequence). Trimming took 6 bases from V and 7 from J; bases not matched to a gene: 10. The CDR3 sequence is 13 residues long. Here the CDR3 reads CSAKISGGRGYTF. As DNA, the CDR3 is TGCAGTGCCAAAATTTCAGGGGGCCGTGGCTACACCTTC.

This rearrangement joins TRBV2 to TRBJ1-2; possible D gene TRBD1, 5 bases. Germline loops: CDR1 SNHLY, CDR2 FYNNEI. The ends were cut back, 8 bases at V and 4 bases at J, with 11 bases in the middle. The CDR3 runs 12 residues. This CDR3 reads CASVGQGYGYTF. The CDR3 DNA reads as TGTGCCAGCGTGGGCCAGGGCTATGGCTACACCTTC.

The chain is built from TRBV7-6 and TRBJ2-3, with D hard to call. Germline CDR1 is SGHVS and CDR2 is FNYEAQ. The V end lost 3 bases, the J end lost 6 bases, and 13 bases lay between the germline ends. CDR3 length equals 14 residues. CDR3 sequence (DNA): TGTGCCAGCAGCTTGAGCTACAGAGTGGATACGCAGTATTTT. As protein: CASSLSYRVDTQYF.

The chain has TRBV9 and TRBJ1-2; D may be TRBD1 (6 bases). Germline V gives CDR1 SGDLS, CDR2 YYNGEE. The CDR3 extends over 15 amino acids. V dropped 3 bases and J dropped 0 bases, with 12 bases sitting between them. The CDR3 nucleotides read TGTGCCAGCAGCGGTGGACAGACCCCTAACTATGGCTACACCTTC. It yields the protein CASSGGQTPNYGYTF.

The V gene is TRBV7-9, the J gene TRBJ2-3; D perhaps matches TRBD2 (6 bases). Germline assignment: CDR1 SEHNR and CDR2 FQNEAQ (reference sequence). Trimming took off 3 bases at V and 2 bases at J, with 12 bases between the two ends. The CDR3 covers 15 residues. CDR3 bases: TGTGCCAGCAGCTTTGCTGCGGGAACCACAGATACGCAGTATTTT. Translating it yields CASSFAAGTTDTQYF.